This entry concerns a single T cell receptor (beta chain). Its antigen remains unidentified. The source of the sample is a study of human thymus T cells. Study findings and constraints: Thymic and blood repertoires appeared to carry a bias in their V and J gene usage.

Measured with immunoSEQ multiplex PCR; TCRdb has only the in-frame clones, and not every one. The sample includes about 130,000 clones, around 94% of them seen just once. Obtained as resections during corrective heart surgery, the thymus tissue was then studied. This clonotype originated in a boy under two years old with a congenital heart defect but otherwise immunologically healthy. Sequencing was done on a sample of thymus tissue.

CDR3 region: CASSWGLATDTQYF. The CDR3 nucleotides read TGTGCCAGCAGTTGGGGACTAGCCACAGATACGCAGTATTTT. The V call is TRBV6-5, the J call TRBJ2-3; 9 positions agree with TRBD2. Germline loops: CDR1 MNHEY, CDR2 SVGAGI. J was trimmed by 2 bases and V by 4 bases; bases with no gene match: 1. The CDR3 runs 14 residues.